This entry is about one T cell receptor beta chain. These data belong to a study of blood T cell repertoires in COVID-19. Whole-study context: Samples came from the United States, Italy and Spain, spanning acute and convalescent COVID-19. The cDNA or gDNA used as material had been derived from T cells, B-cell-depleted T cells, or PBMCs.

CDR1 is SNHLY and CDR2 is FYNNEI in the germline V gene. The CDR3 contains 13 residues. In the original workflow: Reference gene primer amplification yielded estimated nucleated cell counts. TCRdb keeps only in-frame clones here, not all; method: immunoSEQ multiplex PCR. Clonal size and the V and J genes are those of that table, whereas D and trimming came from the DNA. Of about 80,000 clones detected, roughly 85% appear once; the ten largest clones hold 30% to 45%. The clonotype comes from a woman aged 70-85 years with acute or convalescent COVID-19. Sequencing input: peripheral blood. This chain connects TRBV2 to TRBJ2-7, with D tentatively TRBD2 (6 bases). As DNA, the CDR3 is TGTGCCAGCAGTCTGCTAATGGGAGGCGAGAAGGAGGTC. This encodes CASSLLMGGEKEV.